One sample yielded the 31 T cell receptor beta chains listed below, sequenced in a study of T cell responses to AZD1222 COVID-19 vaccine. Data came from immunoSEQ multiplex PCR; TCRdb stores just in-frame clones and leaves some out. Of nearly 110,000 clones listed, 70% to 90% are singletons. Sequencing was performed on peripheral blood, taken 28 days after the second AZD1222 dose. Source of these receptors: an adult who received the AZD1222 COVID-19 vaccine.

This clone was observed a handful of times. J is TRBJ2-1 and V is TRBV5-4; D might be TRBD1 or TRBD2, each matching 5 bases. The V end was cut by 1 base, the J end by 2 bases, with 7 bases between. The CDR3 contains 14 residues. The germline V gene has CDR1 SGHNT and CDR2 YYREEE (reference sequence). The CDR3 is CASSLTGPYNEQFF. The CDR3 DNA sequence: TGTGCCAGCAGCTTGACGGGACCCTACAATGAGCAGTTCTTC.

The chain recombines TRBV6-5 with TRBJ1-2; D perhaps matches TRBD1 (5 bases). This CDR3 is built from 13 residues. Germline V gene sequence: CDR1 MNHEY, CDR2 SVGAGI. Trimming shortened V by 7 bases and J by 4 bases, and 13 bases separated the two germline ends. CDR3 protein: CASTSGTVYGYTF. The CDR3 nucleotides read TGTGCCAGCACCTCCGGGACTGTCTATGGCTACACCTTC.

The chain is built from TRBV20-1 and TRBJ1-2; D gene unclear. The CDR3 extends over 11 amino acids. Trimming removed 6 bases at V and 4 bases at J, with 9 bases between. Germline V CDR1 and CDR2: DFQATT, SNEGSKA (reference sequence). Written as DNA, the CDR3 is TGCAGTGCAACAGAAATCTATGGCTACACCTTC. As protein: CSATEIYGYTF.

V is TRBV7-8 and J is TRBJ1-5; 8 bases match TRBD1. Germline assignment: CDR1 SGHVS and CDR2 FQNEAQ. The CDR3 runs to 16 residues. Trimming took 4 bases from V and 1 from J; bases not matched to a gene: 6. In DNA, the CDR3 is TGTGCCAGCAGCTCAAGACAGGGGCTAAGCAATCAGCCCCAGCATTTT. Encoded protein: CASSSRQGLSNQPQHF.

This clone was counted a single time. The chain uses TRBV13 and TRBJ1-2; D gene uncertain. The CDR3 runs 15 residues. Deletions cut 6 bases from V and 4 bases from J, with 18 bases between. The germline V gene encodes CDR1 PRHDT and CDR2 FYEKMQ (reference sequence). Here the CDR3 DNA reads TGTGCCAGCAGACCGCGGGGAGAAAGGCTCTATGGCTACACCTTC. It is translated as CASRPRGERLYGYTF.

This clone is a singleton in its sample. This rearrangement joins TRBV9 to TRBJ1-3; no clear D gene. This CDR3 comprises 16 residues. V lost 0 bases and J lost 2, with 12 bases in between. Germline CDR1 SGDLS, CDR2 YYNGEE. CDR3 amino acids: CASSVAQMSTGNTIYF. The CDR3 DNA follows: TGTGCCAGCAGCGTAGCACAGATGTCTACTGGAAACACCATATATTTT.

The J gene is TRBJ2-7, the V gene TRBV24-1; 7 bases are shared with TRBD2. Germline loops: CDR1 KGHDR, CDR2 SFDVKD. The CDR3 totals 11 residues. J was trimmed by 7 bases and V by 12 bases; bases with no gene match: 8. CDR3: CAASGGREQYF. CDR3 sequence (DNA): TGTGCCGCCTCGGGGGGTCGGGAGCAGTACTTC.

The rearrangement links TRBV7-6 to TRBJ2-2, with D possibly being TRBD1 or TRBD2 (5 bases each). The germline gives CDR1 SGHVS, CDR2 FNYEAQ. V was pared by 3 bases and J by 1 base, with 12 bases between. This CDR3 contains 16 residues. In nucleotides, the CDR3 is TGTGCCAGCAGCTTGGTTGAGGGGAGGAACACCGGGGAGCTGTTTTTT. This translates into CASSLVEGRNTGELFF.

The chain uses TRBV6-2 or TRBV6-3 and TRBJ2-7; no firm D call. Germline assignment: CDR1 MNHEY and CDR2 SVGEGT. The V gene lost 6 bases and the J gene lost 2 bases, with 5 bases spanning the gap. CDR3 size: 11 residues. CDR3 sequence reads: CASSSTYEQYF. CDR3 bases: TGTGCCAGCAGCTCTACCTACGAGCAGTACTTC.

The chain recombines TRBV7-9 with TRBJ2-7, with D perhaps being TRBD1 or TRBD2 (6 bases each). Germline assignment: CDR1 SEHNR and CDR2 FQNEAQ (reference sequence). This CDR3 has 12 residues. Deletions cut 1 base from V and 7 bases from J, with 8 bases between. CDR3 amino acids: CASSLGGAEQYF. In DNA form, the CDR3 reads TGTGCCAGCAGCTTAGGGGGGGCTGAGCAGTACTTC.

The V call is TRBV6-5, the J call TRBJ2-7, with 10 bases fitting TRBD1. Germline V lookup: CDR1 MNHEY, CDR2 SVGAGI. V shed 10 bases, J shed 6 bases, and the junction held 9 bases outside the gene matches. The CDR3 is 13 residues long. The CDR3 nucleotides are TGTGCCATTTGGACAGGGGGGAGAGGCGAGCAGTACTTC. This encodes CAIWTGGRGEQYF.

CDR3 DNA sequence: TGTGCCAGCAGCGCCAACAATTCACCCCTCCACTTT. Protein: CASSANNSPLHF. The chain uses TRBV7-2 and TRBJ1-6; D unresolved. This CDR3 is 12 amino acids long. CDR1 is SGHTA and CDR2 is FQGNSA in the germline V gene. V was clipped by 5 bases and J by 7 bases, with 6 bases between them.

This clone was seen a few times. The CDR3 DNA sequence: TGTGCCAGCCGCGTGGGGGCGGAATACAATGAGCAGTTCTTC. Its protein is CASRVGAEYNEQFF. V is TRBV10-3 and J is TRBJ2-1, with TRBD1 as a possible D gene (6 bases). V was shortened by 10 bases and J by 4 bases, with 17 bases between the two germline ends. The CDR3 loop spans 14 amino acids. Germline CDR1 ENHRY, CDR2 SYGVKD.

This chain uses TRBV19 with TRBJ2-7, with D tentatively TRBD1 or TRBD2 (5 bases each). Trimming shortened V by 3 bases and J by 2 bases, and 8 bases separated the two germline ends. Germline lookup yields CDR1 LNHDA and CDR2 SQIVND (reference sequence). This CDR3 has 13 residues. CDR3 protein: CASSIGGAYEQYF. CDR3 coding DNA: TGTGCCAGTAGTATTGGGGGAGCCTACGAGCAGTACTTC.

This sequence joins TRBV4-2 and TRBJ2-7; 7 bases are shared with TRBD1. Losses at the gene ends were 2 bases for V and 2 bases for J; bases not matched to a gene: 15. Germline V gene data show CDR1 as LGHNA and CDR2 as YNFKEQ. The CDR3 length is 18 residues. As DNA, the CDR3 is TGTGCCAGCAGCCAACCGGGACAGTCGGATAGGGGACCCTACGAGCAGTACTTC. It is translated as CASSQPGQSDRGPYEQYF.

This clone was seen a single time. V and J are TRBV27 and TRBJ2-6; possible D gene TRBD1, 6 bases. Germline CDR1 MNHEY, CDR2 SMNVEV (reference sequence). Trimming cost V 4 bases and J 0 bases, with 19 bases left between them. This CDR3 is 19 amino acids long. The CDR3 reads CASSSTRWGHRSGANVLTF. In DNA form, the CDR3 reads TGTGCCAGCAGTTCCACCCGCTGGGGACACCGCTCTGGGGCCAACGTCCTGACTTTC.

By sample share, this clone is large. The chain recombines TRBV5-1 with TRBJ1-2, with 8 positions matching TRBD1. The V gene end was trimmed by 2 bases and the J gene end by 5 bases; junction bases not matched to a gene: 8. CDR3 length equals 15 residues. Germline V gives CDR1 SGHRS, CDR2 YFSETQ. The CDR3 reads CASSLLQGARYGYTF. The CDR3 DNA sequence: TGCGCCAGCAGCTTATTGCAGGGGGCTCGATATGGCTACACCTTC. The full variable domain, rest sourced from reference TRBV5-1 and TRBJ1-2, is KAGVTQTPRYLIKTRGQQVTLSCSPISGHRSVSWYQQTPGQGLQFLFEYFSETQRNKGNFPGRFSGRQFSNSRSEMNVSTLELGDSALYLCASSLLQGARYGYTFGSGTRLTVV.

V and J are TRBV7-2 and TRBJ1-3; maybe TRBD1 (6 bases). The CDR3 sequence is 14 residues long. V was pared by 5 bases and J by 4 bases, with 12 bases between. In germline, CDR1 is SGHTA, CDR2 FQGNSA. Here the CDR3 reads CASSPRGSGNTIYF. In nucleotides, the CDR3 is TGTGCCAGCAGCCCGAGGGGGTCGGGAAACACCATATATTTT.

Note on this clone: The same CDR3 arises from other DNA sequences in this sample as well. V usage is TRBV19 and J usage is TRBJ2-7; D possibly uses TRBD1 or TRBD2 (5 bases each). Trimming left V 3 bases short and J 1 base short, with 7 bases between. The CDR3 loop spans 13 amino acids. CDR1 is LNHDA and CDR2 is SQIVND in the germline V gene (reference sequence). CDR3 sequence (DNA): TGTGCCAGTAGTATTGGGGGTTCCTACGAGCAGTACTTC. The encoded protein is CASSIGGSYEQYF.

The chain joins TRBV4-2 to TRBJ2-2; perhaps TRBD1 as D (6 bases). Germline V gene lookup returns CDR1 LGHNA and CDR2 YNFKEQ. The CDR3 runs to 17 residues. Trimming left V 2 bases short and J 5 bases short, with 18 bases between. CDR3 sequence (DNA): TGTGCCAGCAGCCAAATCCAGGACAGAACGCGGACCGGGGAGCTGTTTTTT. Its translation is CASSQIQDRTRTGELFF.

The rearrangement uses TRBV7-2 and TRBJ1-1, with D possibly being TRBD1 (5 bases). The CDR3 is 13 amino acids. Deletions cut 0 bases from V and 10 bases from J, with 12 bases between. The germline CDR1 and CDR2 sequences are SGHTA and FQGNSA. The DNA of the CDR3 is TGTGCCAGCAGCTTAGCGGGGGTGGCGCGAGCTTTCTTT. Amino acid sequence: CASSLAGVARAFF.

The rearrangement joins TRBV2 to TRBJ1-6; D not certain. Germline values: CDR1 SNHLY, CDR2 FYNNEI. The V end was cut by 9 bases, the J end by 10 bases, with 19 bases between. The CDR3 is 14 amino acids. The CDR3 is CARRVNFQGSPLHF. The CDR3 region has the DNA TGTGCCAGAAGGGTGAATTTCCAAGGATCACCCCTCCACTTT. Supplemented by reference TRBV2 and TRBJ1-6, the full variable domain reads EPEVTQTPSHQVTQMGQEVILRCVPISNHLYFYWYRQILGQKVEFLVSFYNNEISEKSEIFDDQFSVERPDGSNFTLKIRSTKLEDSAMYFCARRVNFQGSPLHFGNGTRLTVT.

The chain combines TRBV7-9 with TRBJ1-1, with TRBD1 matching over 9 bases. CDR1 is SEHNR and CDR2 is FQNEAQ in the germline V gene (reference sequence). J was trimmed by 2 bases and V by 5 bases; bases with no gene match: 3. The CDR3 is 14 residues long. In DNA, the CDR3 is TGTGCCAGCAGCCTGGGACAGGGAAACACTGAAGCTTTCTTT. It specifies CASSLGQGNTEAFF.

This clone was observed a handful of times. The V and J genes are TRBV5-5 and TRBJ1-4; D not certain. Germline loops: CDR1 SGHKS, CDR2 YYEKEE (reference sequence). CDR3 length: 14 amino acids. Trimming removed 0 bases at V and 7 bases at J, with 10 bases between. CDR3 sequence reads: CASSLVGLGEKLFF. The CDR3 nucleotides read TGTGCCAGCAGCTTGGTCGGGCTGGGTGAAAAACTGTTTTTT.

This chain links TRBV27 with TRBJ1-2; D is unresolved. V lost 8 bases and J 0 bases, leaving 16 bases between the germline ends. In germline, CDR1 is MNHEY, CDR2 SMNVEV (reference sequence). The CDR3 runs to 15 residues. This chain's CDR3 is CASSGGLLTNYGYTF. In DNA form, the CDR3 reads TGTGCCAGCTCCGGAGGGCTCTTGACTAACTATGGCTACACCTTC.

CDR3 DNA: TGTGCCAGCAGCAAGCAGGGAAACGAGCAGTTCTTC. Residues: CASSKQGNEQFF. The chain links TRBV28 to TRBJ2-1, with D maybe TRBD1 (5 bases). The ends were cut back, 6 bases at V and 10 bases at J, with 13 bases in the middle. Per germline, CDR1 MDHEN and CDR2 SYDVKM. This CDR3 comprises 12 residues.

The table lists this clone with a few counts. The chain employs TRBV7-9 and TRBJ1-1; tentative D call: TRBD1 (6 bases). The germline CDR1 and CDR2 sequences are SEHNR and FQNEAQ (reference sequence). This CDR3 is built from 14 residues. Trimming left V 1 base short and J 6 bases short, with 12 bases between. Written as DNA, the CDR3 is TGTGCCAGCAGCTTAGACCTCTCAGGGGCTGAAGCTTTCTTT. Translating it yields CASSLDLSGAEAFF.

This clone was detected once. This chain uses TRBV5-5 with TRBJ1-2, with 10 bases fitting TRBD1. V trimming: 0 bases; J trimming: 4 bases; junction bases outside the gene matches: 3. The CDR3 extends over 15 amino acids. Germline assignment: CDR1 SGHKS and CDR2 YYEKEE (reference sequence). The CDR3 loop reads CASSLGQGASYGYTF. CDR3 DNA: TGTGCCAGCAGCTTGGGACAGGGGGCAAGCTATGGCTACACCTTC.

The chain is built from TRBV5-8 and TRBJ1-2; no clear D gene. CDR1 is SGHTS and CDR2 is YDEGEE in the germline V gene. CDR3 length: 14 amino acids. Trimming shortened V by 2 bases and J by 1 base, and 9 bases separated the two germline ends. CDR3 protein: CASSFSGVNYGYTF. CDR3 DNA sequence: TGTGCCAGCAGCTTTTCTGGAGTTAACTATGGCTACACCTTC. The complete variable domain, with remaining parts taken from reference TRBV5-8 and TRBJ1-2, reads EAGVTQSPTHLIKTRGQQATLRCSPISGHTSVYWYQQALGLGLQFLLWYDEGEERNRGNFPPRFSGRQFPNYSSELNVNALELEDSALYLCASSFSGVNYGYTFGSGTRLTVV.

The chain is built from TRBV19 and TRBJ2-7; TRBD1 matches 8 bases. Losses at the gene ends were 5 bases for V and 5 bases for J; bases not matched to a gene: 14. The CDR3 is 16 residues long. Germline V CDR1 and CDR2: LNHDA, SQIVND (reference sequence). The CDR3 spells CASSPYSGTGGDEQYF. For the CDR3, the DNA is TGTGCCAGTAGTCCCTACTCCGGGACAGGAGGAGACGAGCAGTACTTC.

This chain connects TRBV6-5 to TRBJ1-5; 9 bases map to TRBD1. The CDR3 contains 14 residues. The V segment lost 6 bases and the J segment 6 bases; nucleotides outside the gene matches: 6. Germline values: CDR1 MNHEY, CDR2 SVGAGI. The CDR3, as DNA: TGTGCCAGCAGGGGACAGGGAGGGGGTCAGCCCCAGCATTTT. Amino acids: CASRGQGGGQPQHF.